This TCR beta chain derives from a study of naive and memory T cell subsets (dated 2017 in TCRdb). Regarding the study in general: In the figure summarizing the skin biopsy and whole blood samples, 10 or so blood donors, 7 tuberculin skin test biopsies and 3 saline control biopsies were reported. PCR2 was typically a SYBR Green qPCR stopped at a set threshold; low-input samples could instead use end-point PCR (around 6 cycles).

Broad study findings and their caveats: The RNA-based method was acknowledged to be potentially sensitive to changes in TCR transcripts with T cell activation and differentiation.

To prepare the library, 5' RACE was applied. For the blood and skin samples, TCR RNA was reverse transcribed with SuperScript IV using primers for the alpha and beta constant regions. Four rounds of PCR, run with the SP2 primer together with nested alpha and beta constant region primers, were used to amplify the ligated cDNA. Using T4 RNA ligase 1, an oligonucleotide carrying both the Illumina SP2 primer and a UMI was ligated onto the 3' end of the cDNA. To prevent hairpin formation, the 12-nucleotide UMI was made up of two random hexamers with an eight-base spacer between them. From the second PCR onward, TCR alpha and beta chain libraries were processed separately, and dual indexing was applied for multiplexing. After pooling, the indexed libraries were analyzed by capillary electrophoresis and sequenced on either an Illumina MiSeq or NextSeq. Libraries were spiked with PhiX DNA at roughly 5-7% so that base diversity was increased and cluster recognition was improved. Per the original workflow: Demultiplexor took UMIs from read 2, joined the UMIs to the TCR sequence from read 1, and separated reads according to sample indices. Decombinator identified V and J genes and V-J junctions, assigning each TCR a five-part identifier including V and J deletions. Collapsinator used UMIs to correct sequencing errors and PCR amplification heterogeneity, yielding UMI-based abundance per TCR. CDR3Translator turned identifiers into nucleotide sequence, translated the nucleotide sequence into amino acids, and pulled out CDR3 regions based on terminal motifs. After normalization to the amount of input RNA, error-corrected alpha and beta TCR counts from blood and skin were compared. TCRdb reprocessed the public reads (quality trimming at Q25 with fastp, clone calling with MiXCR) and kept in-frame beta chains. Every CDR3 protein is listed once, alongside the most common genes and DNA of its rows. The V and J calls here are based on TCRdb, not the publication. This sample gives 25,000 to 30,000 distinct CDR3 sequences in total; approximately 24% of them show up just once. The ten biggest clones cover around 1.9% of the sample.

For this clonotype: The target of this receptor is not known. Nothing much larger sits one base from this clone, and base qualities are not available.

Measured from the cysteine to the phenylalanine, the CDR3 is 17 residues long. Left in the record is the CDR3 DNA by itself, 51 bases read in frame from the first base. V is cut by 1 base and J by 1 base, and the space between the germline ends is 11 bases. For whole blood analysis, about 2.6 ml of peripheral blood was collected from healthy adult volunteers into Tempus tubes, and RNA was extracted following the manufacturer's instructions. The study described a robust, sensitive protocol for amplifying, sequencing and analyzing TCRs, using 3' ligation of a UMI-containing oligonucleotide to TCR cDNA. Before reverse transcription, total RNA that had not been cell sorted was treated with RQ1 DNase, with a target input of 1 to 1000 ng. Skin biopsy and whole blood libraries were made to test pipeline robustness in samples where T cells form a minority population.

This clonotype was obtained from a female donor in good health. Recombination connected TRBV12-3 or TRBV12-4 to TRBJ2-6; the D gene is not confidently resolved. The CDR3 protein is CASSLGRLSSGANVLTF. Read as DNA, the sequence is TGTGCCAGCAGTTTAGGGAGACTTTCATCTGGGGCCAACGTCCTGACTTTC.